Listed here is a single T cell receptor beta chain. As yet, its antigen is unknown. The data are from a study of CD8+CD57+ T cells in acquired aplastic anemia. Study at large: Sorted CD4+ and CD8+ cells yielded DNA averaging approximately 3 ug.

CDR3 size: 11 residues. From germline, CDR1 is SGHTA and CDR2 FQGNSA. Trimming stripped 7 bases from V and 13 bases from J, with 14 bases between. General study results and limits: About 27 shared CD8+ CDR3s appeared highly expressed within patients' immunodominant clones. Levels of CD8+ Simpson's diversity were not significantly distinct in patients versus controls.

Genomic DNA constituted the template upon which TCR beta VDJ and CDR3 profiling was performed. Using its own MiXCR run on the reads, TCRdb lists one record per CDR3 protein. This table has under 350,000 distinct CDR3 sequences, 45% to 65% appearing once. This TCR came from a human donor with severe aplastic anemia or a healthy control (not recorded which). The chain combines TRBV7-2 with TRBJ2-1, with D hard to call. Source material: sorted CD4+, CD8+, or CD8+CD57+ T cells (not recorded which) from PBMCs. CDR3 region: CASTLRREQFF. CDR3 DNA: TGTGCCAGCACCCTTCGGAGAGAACAGTTCTTC. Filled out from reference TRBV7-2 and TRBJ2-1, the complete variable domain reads GAGVSQSPSNKVTEKGKDVELRCDPISGHTALYWYRQSLGQGLEFLIYFQGNSAPDKSGLPSDRFSAERTGGSVSTLTIQRTQQEDSAVYLCASTLRREQFFGPGTRLTVL.